These 10 T cell receptor beta chains originate from one sample sequenced in a study of glioma-infiltrating T cells. Using RNA template, CDR3s of TCR alpha and beta were amplified with iRepertoire arm-PCR. TCRdb fed the multiplex PCR reads into MiXCR, producing one record per CDR3 protein. Found here are 100,000 to 150,000 distinct CDR3 sequences, approximately 26% of them singletons; the top ten hold about 30%. Source material: glioma tissue, nonneoplastic brain tissue, or PBMCs (not recorded which). These TCRs come from a human donor with low-grade glioma or glioblastoma, undergoing nonglioma brain surgery, or in good health (not recorded which).

At least ten counts were recorded for this clonotype. Written as DNA, the CDR3 is TGTGCCAGCAGCGCACTAACAGGGGAGACCCAGTACTTC. It encodes CASSALTGETQYF. This chain joins TRBV6-1 and TRBJ2-5; D possibly corresponds to TRBD1 (6 bases). V shed 6 bases and J shed 5 bases, with 13 bases lying between them. The CDR3 contains 13 residues. Germline assignment: CDR1 MNHNS and CDR2 SASEGT.

This clonotype has at least ten counts. The chain links TRBV6-5 to TRBJ2-1; 7 bases fit TRBD1. Germline V gene data show CDR1 as MNHEY and CDR2 as SVGAGI. V lost 0 bases, J lost 2 bases, and 4 bases stayed unmatched. The CDR3 covers 16 residues. DNA of the CDR3: TGTGCCAGCAGTTACTCGGTTAGGGGGCCCTACAATGAGCAGTTCTTC. It encodes CASSYSVRGPYNEQFF.

This clonotype was found a few times. V gene TRBV7-9 combines with J gene TRBJ2-7, with D possibly matching TRBD1 (5 bases). This CDR3 region has 13 residues. The V end was cut by 7 bases, the J end by 2 bases, with 12 bases between. Germline-derived CDR1 and CDR2 are SEHNR and FQNEAQ (reference sequence). This CDR3 reads CASNSQGPYEQYV. CDR3 nucleotides: TGTGCCAGCAACTCCCAGGGTCCCTACGAGCAGTACGTC.

This clonotype has ten or more counts. The rearrangement links TRBV10-3 to TRBJ2-1; 9 nucleotides agree with TRBD1. V trimming: 9 bases; J trimming: 7 bases; junction bases outside the gene matches: 7. This CDR3 has 13 amino acids. Germline values: CDR1 ENHRY, CDR2 SYGVKD. CDR3 region: CAIRETGGNEQFF. The CDR3 region has the DNA TGTGCCATTCGGGAGACAGGGGGGAATGAGCAGTTCTTC.

V gene TRBV10-3 combines with J gene TRBJ2-3; D unclear. Germline V CDR1 and CDR2: ENHRY, SYGVKD. Trimming pared 0 bases from V and 7 bases from J, leaving 11 bases between. The CDR3 is made up of 14 amino acids. The CDR3 DNA reads TGTGCCATCAGTGAGTCGTCCGGGCGGAATACGCAGTATTTT. Its protein product is CAISESSGRNTQYF.

The V call is TRBV18, the J call TRBJ2-1; TRBD1 agrees at 7 bases. J gave up 5 bases and V 4 bases, and 5 bases lay outside the gene matches. The CDR3 is made up of 14 amino acids. Germline CDR1 KGHSH, CDR2 LQKENI. CDR3 in DNA: TGTGCCAGCTCACTGGACAGGTTAAACAATGAGCAGTTCTTC. As protein: CASSLDRLNNEQFF. Full variable domain (missing parts from reference TRBV18 and TRBJ2-1): NAGVMQNPRHLVRRRGQEARLRCSPMKGHSHVYWYRQLPEEGLKFMVYLQKENIIDESGMPKERFSAEFPKEGPSILRIQQVVRGDSAAYFCASSLDRLNNEQFFGPGTRLTVL.

This clonotype has ten or more counts. This may be a read error, as it is one base from a much larger clone. The chain couples TRBV20-1 to TRBJ2-7, with D tentatively TRBD2 (7 bases). The CDR3 length is 15 residues. Looked up from germline, CDR1 is DFQATT and CDR2 is SNEGSKA (reference sequence). CDR3 in amino acids: CSTRVPGGSLGEQYV. CDR3 DNA sequence: TGCAGTACTAGAGTACCGGGGGGCTCCCTTGGCGAGCAGTACGTC.

The V call is TRBV19, the J call TRBJ2-1, with 8 bases identical to TRBD2. Unmatched junction bases numbered 9, after V lost 5 bases and J lost 3 bases. The CDR3 contains 16 residues. The germline V gene encodes CDR1 LNHDA and CDR2 SQIVND (reference sequence). As DNA, the CDR3 is TGTGCCAGTAGTCCCCGCCCGGGGGGGCTCTACAATGAGCAGTTCTTC. It codes for CASSPRPGGLYNEQFF.

Ten or more counts support this clonotype. V gene TRBV6-1 combines with J gene TRBJ1-1, with D uncertain. Germline CDR1 reads MNHNS; CDR2 reads SASEGT. V gave up 6 bases and J gave up 4 bases, with 15 bases separating them. The CDR3 spans 14 residues. The CDR3 region is CASRRPGEGTEAFF. The CDR3 bases are TGTGCCAGCAGAAGACCCGGTGAGGGCACTGAAGCTTTCTTT.

The rearrangement links TRBV7-2 to TRBJ2-2; perhaps TRBD1 as D (8 bases). V lost 3 bases to trimming and J lost 5 bases, with 13 bases between them. Germline CDR1 SGHTA, CDR2 FQGNSA. The CDR3 loop spans 15 amino acids. The CDR3 spells CASSLIQGGTGELFF. The CDR3 DNA sequence: TGTGCCAGCAGCTTGATACAGGGGGGGACCGGGGAGCTGTTTTTT.